The 15 T cell receptor beta chains below were found in one sample sequenced in a study of cytomegalovirus exposure and HLA in healthy donors. The PCR was carried out with 60 Vbeta primers and 13 Jbeta primers. Repertoires were generated with immunoSEQ multiplex PCR, while TCRdb's copy carries only in-frame clones and drops some. The sample contains over 75,000 clones, around three quarters of which appear only once. Sequencing used PBMCs. The receptors were sampled from a male donor in good health and CMV-seropositive.

This chain uses TRBV9 with TRBJ1-5, with D tentatively TRBD1 (5 bases). CDR3 length: 15 residues. Trimming pared 0 bases from V and 4 bases from J, leaving 11 bases between. The germline gives CDR1 SGDLS, CDR2 YYNGEE. The CDR3 spells CASSVGGAGNQPQHF. The CDR3 coding sequence is TGTGCCAGCAGCGTAGGAGGGGCGGGAAATCAGCCCCAGCATTTT.

The chain links TRBV29-1 to TRBJ1-1, with D perhaps TRBD1 (5 bases). Germline values: CDR1 SQVTM, CDR2 ANQGSEA. Trimming took 5 bases from V and 1 from J, leaving 17 bases between them. The CDR3 runs 15 residues. In nucleotides, the CDR3 is TGCAGCGTTCGACAGACCTTTACCGAGAACACTGAAGCTTTCTTT. Its translation: CSVRQTFTENTEAFF.

The chain carries TRBV15 and TRBJ2-1; TRBD2 might be the D (5 bases). The V and J ends lost 0 bases and 8 bases respectively, with 8 bases between them. Per germline, CDR1 LNHNV and CDR2 YYDKDF (reference sequence). CDR3 length: 13 amino acids. The CDR3 sequence is CATSRDPGDEQFF. CDR3 DNA sequence: TGTGCCACCAGCAGAGATCCCGGGGATGAGCAGTTCTTC.

The CDR3 protein is CASSQGPNQPQHF. The CDR3 region has the DNA TGTGCCAGCTCTCAGGGTCCCAATCAGCCCCAGCATTTT. The chain uses TRBV2 and TRBJ1-5; D might be TRBD1 (5 bases). This CDR3 contains 13 residues. Per the germline V gene, CDR1 is SNHLY and CDR2 is FYNNEI. V gave up 8 bases and J gave up 3 bases, with 11 bases separating them.

This clone showed up just a few times. The gene calls are TRBV7-9 and TRBJ1-4, with D perhaps matching TRBD1 (5 bases). CDR1 is SEHNR, CDR2 FQNEAQ, per germline (reference sequence). The CDR3 runs 14 residues. Trimming took 3 bases from V and 3 from J, leaving 8 bases between them. The CDR3 DNA is TGTGCCAGCAGCTTGGGAGGGGCTAATGAAAAACTGTTTTTT. The encoded protein is CASSLGGANEKLFF. The full variable domain, its missing parts supplied by reference TRBV7-9 and TRBJ1-4, is DTGVSQNPRHKITKRGQNVTFRCDPISEHNRLYWYRQTLGQGPEFLTYFQNEAQLEKSRLLSDRFSAERPKGSFSTLEIQRTEQGDSAMYLCASSLGGANEKLFFGSGTQLSVL.

This clone was detected once. V and J are TRBV7-2 and TRBJ2-7; possible D gene TRBD2, 5 bases. V lost 6 bases and J lost 3, with 15 bases in between. This CDR3 comprises 14 residues. The germline CDR1 and CDR2 sequences are SGHTA and FQGNSA. This CDR3 is CASSPGRSLYEQYF. In DNA, the CDR3 is TGTGCCAGCAGTCCGGGAAGGAGTCTCTACGAGCAGTACTTC.

This chain links TRBV19 with TRBJ2-7; 8 nucleotides align to TRBD1. V gave up 5 bases and J gave up 1 base; unmatched junction bases: 4. The germline V gene has CDR1 LNHDA and CDR2 SQIVND (reference sequence). This CDR3 spans 14 amino acids. The CDR3 nucleotides read TGTGCCAGTAGTCCGAGGACAGGGTCCTACGAGCAGTACTTC. Translating it yields CASSPRTGSYEQYF.

This chain joins TRBV19 and TRBJ1-5; 9 nucleotides agree with TRBD1. This CDR3 has 16 amino acids. Germline-derived CDR1 and CDR2 are LNHDA and SQIVND (reference sequence). V trimming: 5 bases; J trimming: 0 bases; junction bases outside the gene matches: 5. Written as DNA, the CDR3 is TGTGCCAGTAGTCCAAGGACAGGGGATAGCAATCAGCCCCAGCATTTT. It is translated as CASSPRTGDSNQPQHF.

V gene TRBV30 combines with J gene TRBJ2-5, with TRBD1 as a possible D gene (6 bases). The J call may be faulty, since TRBJ2-7 better matches the DNA end. CDR3 length: 12 amino acids. Germline V gives CDR1 GTSNPN, CDR2 SVGIG (reference sequence). The CDR3 here is CAWTNQGREQYF. The CDR3 DNA reads TGTGCCTGGACAAACCAGGGGCGCGAGCAGTACTTC.

Comment on this clone: The sample holds other DNA sequences that translate to the same CDR3. J is TRBJ1-6 and V is TRBV18; 10 bases fit TRBD1. The CDR3 runs 15 residues. J was trimmed by 7 bases and V by 3 bases; bases with no gene match: 3. CDR1 is KGHSH, CDR2 LQKENI, per germline. CDR3 in amino acids: CASSPGTGENSPLHF. As DNA, the CDR3 is TGTGCCAGCTCACCGGGGACAGGGGAGAATTCACCCCTCCACTTT.

The chain is built from TRBV15 and TRBJ1-3, with D perhaps matching TRBD1 (6 bases). The CDR3 is made up of 16 amino acids. Trimming took off 1 base at V and 4 bases at J, with 14 bases between the two ends. The germline V gene has CDR1 LNHNV and CDR2 YYDKDF (reference sequence). The CDR3 DNA reads TGTGCCACCAGCAGAGGGTTCGGGACACCAGGAAACACCATATATTTT. It codes for CATSRGFGTPGNTIYF.

The chain joins TRBV30 to TRBJ1-5, with TRBD1 identical over 10 bases. This CDR3 is built from 17 residues. The V and J ends lost 2 bases and 1 base, in that order; junction bases with no gene match: 8. The V gene's germline CDR1 is GTSNPN and CDR2 SVGIG (reference sequence). The CDR3 is CAWSFTRTGGSNQPQHF. In nucleotides, the CDR3 is TGTGCCTGGAGTTTCACCAGGACAGGGGGAAGCAATCAGCCCCAGCATTTT.

The V call is TRBV6-1, the J call TRBJ2-3, with D possibly TRBD1 on 6 matching bases. The CDR3 is 14 amino acids. The germline V gene has CDR1 MNHNS and CDR2 SASEGT. V was pared by 2 bases and J by 8 bases, with 14 bases between. The CDR3 DNA is TGTGCCAGCAGTGAAAGGTGGGGGCAGGGTACGCAGTATTTT. Amino acids: CASSERWGQGTQYF.

CDR3 sequence (DNA): TGCGCCAGCAGCCAAGATAAAGCGGACGAGCAGTACTTC. Translating it yields CASSQDKADEQYF. This rearrangement joins TRBV4-1 to TRBJ2-7, with D maybe TRBD2 (5 bases). Germline CDR1 MGHRA, CDR2 YSYEKL. This CDR3 region has 13 residues. Trimming took off 0 bases at V and 5 bases at J, with 8 bases between the two ends.

The chain carries TRBV10-3 and TRBJ2-2; TRBD1 might be the D (5 bases). V lost 6 bases and J lost 0, with 8 bases in between. This CDR3 comprises 14 residues. Germline V gene lookup returns CDR1 ENHRY and CDR2 SYGVKD. The CDR3 nucleotides read TGTGCCATCAGGGACACAGCGAACACCGGGGAGCTGTTTTTT. Encoded protein: CAIRDTANTGELFF.